This TCR beta chain came from a study of monozygotic twins with inflammatory bowel disease. Per donor, under 3 ml of blood was collected and frozen. The germline V gene encodes CDR1 SGHRS and CDR2 YFSETQ. The CDR3 spans 14 residues. UMIs that had a 6-nucleotide sample barcode were put in using template switching. TCRdb re-called the 5' RACE reads, yielding one record per CDR3 amino acid sequence without DNA. The sample has approximately 380,000 distinct CDR3 sequences, and its top ten clones hold 2% to 3%. General study results and limits: The study found lower TCRbeta diversity (inverse Simpson) in IBD patients than in healthy co-twins.

On this clonotype itself: The antigen remains unidentified.

The rearrangement links TRBV5-1 to TRBJ1-1; TCRdb lists TRBD1, though no DNA is available to test this call. This receptor was taken from a human donor with ulcerative colitis or Crohn's disease, or a healthy co-twin of an affected twin (not recorded which). Sequences were obtained from blood. The CDR3 loop is CASSTGTGGTEAFF. Full variable domain (missing parts from reference TRBV5-1 and TRBJ1-1): KAGVTQTPRYLIKTRGQQVTLSCSPISGHRSVSWYQQTPGQGLQFLFEYFSETQRNKGNFPGRFSGRQFSNSRSEMNVSTLELGDSALYLCASSTGTGGTEAFFGQGTRLTVV.